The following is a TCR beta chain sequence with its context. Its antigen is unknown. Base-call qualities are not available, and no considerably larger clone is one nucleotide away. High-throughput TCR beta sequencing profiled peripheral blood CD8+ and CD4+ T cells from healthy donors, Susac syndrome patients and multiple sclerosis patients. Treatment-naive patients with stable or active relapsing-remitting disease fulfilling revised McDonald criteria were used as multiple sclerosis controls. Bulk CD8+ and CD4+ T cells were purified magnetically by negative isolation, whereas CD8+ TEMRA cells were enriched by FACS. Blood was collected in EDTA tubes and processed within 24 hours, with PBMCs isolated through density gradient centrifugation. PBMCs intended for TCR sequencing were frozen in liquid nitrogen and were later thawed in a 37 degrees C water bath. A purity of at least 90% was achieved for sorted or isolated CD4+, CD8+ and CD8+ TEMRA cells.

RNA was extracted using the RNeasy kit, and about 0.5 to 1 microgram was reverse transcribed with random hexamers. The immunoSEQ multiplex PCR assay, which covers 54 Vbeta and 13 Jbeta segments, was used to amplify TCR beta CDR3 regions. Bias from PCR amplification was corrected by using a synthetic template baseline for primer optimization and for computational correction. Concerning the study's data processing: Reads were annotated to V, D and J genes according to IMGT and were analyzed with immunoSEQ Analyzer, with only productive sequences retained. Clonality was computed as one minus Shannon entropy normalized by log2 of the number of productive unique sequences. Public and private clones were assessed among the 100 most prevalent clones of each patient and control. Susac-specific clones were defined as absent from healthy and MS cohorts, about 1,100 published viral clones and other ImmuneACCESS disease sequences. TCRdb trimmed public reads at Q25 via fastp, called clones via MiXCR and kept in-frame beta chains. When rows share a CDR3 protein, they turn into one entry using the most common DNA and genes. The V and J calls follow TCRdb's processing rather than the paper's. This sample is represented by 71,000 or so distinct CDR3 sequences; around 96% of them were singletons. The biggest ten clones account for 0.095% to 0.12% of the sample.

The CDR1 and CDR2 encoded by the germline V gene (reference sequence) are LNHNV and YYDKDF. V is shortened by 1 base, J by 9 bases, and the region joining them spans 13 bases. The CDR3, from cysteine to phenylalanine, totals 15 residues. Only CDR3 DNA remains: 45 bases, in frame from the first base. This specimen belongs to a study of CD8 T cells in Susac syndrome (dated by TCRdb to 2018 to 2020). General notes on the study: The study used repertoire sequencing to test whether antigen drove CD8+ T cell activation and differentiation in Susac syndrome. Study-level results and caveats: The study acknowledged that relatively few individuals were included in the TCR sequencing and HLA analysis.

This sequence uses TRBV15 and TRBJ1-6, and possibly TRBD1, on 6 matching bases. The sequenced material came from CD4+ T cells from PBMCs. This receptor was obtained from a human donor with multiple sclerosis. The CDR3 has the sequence CATSRAQGVGSPLHF. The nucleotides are TGTGCCACCAGCAGAGCACAGGGTGTTGGTTCACCCCTCCACTTT.